These 26 T cell receptor beta chains share one sample of origin, sequenced in a study of T cells after yellow fever vaccination. TCRdb used MiXCR to reprocess the 5' RACE reads, holding one entry per CDR3 protein. Among 150,000 to 200,000 distinct CDR3 sequences listed, around 10% were seen once. Sequences were derived from CD8+ T cells sorted from PBMCs, sampled 15 days after the yellow fever booster vaccination. The receptors come from a man aged 18 to 30 who received the YFV17D yellow fever vaccine.

The gene calls are TRBV19 and TRBJ2-3; D may be TRBD1 (6 bases). The CDR3 loop spans 15 amino acids. V lost 6 bases and J 4 bases, leaving 17 bases between the germline ends. CDR1 and CDR2 (germline): LNHDA, SQIVND (reference sequence). DNA for the CDR3: TGTGCCAGTAGCTCCGGACAGCGAATTCCAGATACGCAGTATTTT. Its translation: CASSSGQRIPDTQYF.

This clonotype was detected a few times. This sequence joins TRBV28 and TRBJ2-7, with 12 nucleotides matching TRBD1. V dropped 5 bases and J dropped 2; count of bases not matched to a gene: 10. This CDR3 has 17 amino acids. The V gene's germline CDR1 is MDHEN and CDR2 SYDVKM. CDR3 sequence: CASSLPRDRGRAYEQYV. CDR3 in DNA: TGTGCCAGCAGTCTTCCCCGGGACAGGGGGCGCGCCTACGAGCAGTACGTC.

This clonotype has just a few counts. This rearrangement joins TRBV4-1 to TRBJ2-2; TRBD2 aligns across 8 bases. The germline V gene has CDR1 MGHRA and CDR2 YSYEKL. There are 17 residues in the CDR3. The junction had 8 bases not matched to a gene; V was cut back by 0 bases and J by 5 bases. CDR3 nucleotide sequence: TGCGCCAGCAGCCAAGAATGGGTCCGGGGGGGGACCGGGGAGCTGTTTTTT. As protein: CASSQEWVRGGTGELFF.

CDR3 region: CASSFRGRDTDTQYF. For the CDR3, the DNA is TGTGCCAGCAGCTTCAGGGGGCGGGACACAGATACGCAGTATTTT. This rearrangement joins TRBV11-2 to TRBJ2-3; 8 positions agree with TRBD1. Unmatched junction bases numbered 4, after V lost 3 bases and J lost 2 bases. Germline-derived CDR1 and CDR2 are SGHAT and FQNNGV. The CDR3 totals 15 residues.

This clonotype has a count of ten or more. The rearrangement uses TRBV29-1 and TRBJ2-7, with 8 bases aligning to TRBD2. J was trimmed by 9 bases and V by 4 bases; bases with no gene match: 17. The CDR3 runs 15 residues. The germline V gene encodes CDR1 SQVTM and CDR2 ANQGSEA. This chain's CDR3 is CSVVPLRGAPEVQYF. CDR3 DNA: TGCAGCGTTGTCCCCCTGCGGGGGGCACCTGAAGTGCAGTACTTC.

The chain couples TRBV10-1 to TRBJ2-7, with D possibly being TRBD1 (5 bases). Germline-derived CDR1 and CDR2 are WNHNN and SYGVQD (reference sequence). CDR3 length equals 13 residues. The germline V and J ends were trimmed by 2 bases and 3 bases, with 8 bases remaining between them. The CDR3 loop is CASSEGASYEQYF. CDR3 sequence (DNA): TGCGCCAGCAGTGAGGGGGCTAGCTACGAGCAGTACTTC.

This sequence joins TRBV10-3 and TRBJ2-5; 8 nucleotides agree with TRBD1. Trimming at V came to 2 bases and at J to 2 bases, leaving 4 bases not matched to a gene. This CDR3 comprises 15 residues. Per the germline V gene, CDR1 is ENHRY and CDR2 is SYGVKD. In DNA form, the CDR3 reads TGTGCCATCAGTGAGGGACAGGGTAGTCAAGAGACCCAGTACTTC. Amino acid sequence: CAISEGQGSQETQYF.

The chain recombines TRBV19 with TRBJ2-7, with no clear D. The ends were cut back, 3 bases at V and 3 bases at J, with 9 bases in the middle. The CDR3 covers 13 residues. CDR1 LNHDA and CDR2 SQIVND come from the germline V gene (reference sequence). The CDR3 DNA follows: TGTGCCAGTAGTATTGCCTTCTACTACGAGCAGTACTTC. It translates to CASSIAFYYEQYF.

This clonotype came up a few times. The chain has TRBV4-1 and TRBJ2-6, with D possibly being TRBD2 (5 bases). CDR1 is MGHRA and CDR2 is YSYEKL in the germline V gene. V was cut by 4 bases and J by 0 bases, with 10 bases left in between. The CDR3 length is 16 residues. CDR3 sequence reads: CASSPRDSSGANVLTF. The DNA of the CDR3 is TGCGCCAGCAGCCCTCGGGATTCCTCTGGGGCCAACGTCCTGACTTTC.

The chain combines TRBV4-1 with TRBJ2-2; 7 nucleotides match TRBD2. This CDR3 region has 18 residues. Germline assignment: CDR1 MGHRA and CDR2 YSYEKL. Trimming at V came to 2 bases and at J to 6 bases, leaving 15 bases not matched to a gene. The chain's CDR3 is CASSQWVAGENSAGELFF. The DNA of the CDR3 is TGCGCCAGCAGCCAATGGGTGGCGGGGGAGAATTCGGCCGGGGAGCTGTTTTTT.

The V call is TRBV4-1, the J call TRBJ2-1; D is ambiguous. The germline gives CDR1 MGHRA, CDR2 YSYEKL. V dropped 3 bases and J dropped 3 bases, with 15 bases sitting between them. The CDR3 contains 16 residues. The CDR3, as DNA: TGCGCCAGCAGCCACGGCCGCGGCATGCGCTACAATGAGCAGTTCTTC. It translates to CASSHGRGMRYNEQFF.

A few counts support this clonotype. The genes are TRBV12-3 or TRBV12-4 and TRBJ2-4; 12 bases agree with TRBD1. This CDR3 is 15 amino acids long. Trimming at V came to 3 bases and at J to 7 bases, leaving 4 bases not matched to a gene. The CDR3 nucleotides are TGTGCCAGCAGTTTGGGACAGGGGGCGCAGAACATTCAGTACTTC. Encoded protein: CASSLGQGAQNIQYF.

This rearrangement joins TRBV13 to TRBJ2-1; D not resolved. The CDR3 extends over 8 amino acids. Looked up from germline, CDR1 is PRHDT and CDR2 is FYEKMQ (reference sequence). The V gene lost 9 bases and the J gene lost 10 bases, with 4 bases spanning the gap. DNA of the CDR3: TGTGCCAGTCTGGAGCAGTTCTTC. Translated, it gives CASLEQFF.

This clonotype was observed a handful of times. The genes are TRBV15 and TRBJ2-2; TRBD2 is a possible D gene (6 bases). The CDR3 sequence is 14 residues long. V lost 0 bases, J lost 6 bases, and 8 bases lay in between. Germline CDR1 LNHNV, CDR2 YYDKDF (reference sequence). The CDR3 DNA reads TGTGCCACCAGCAGAGAATGGGGGGCCGGGGAGCTGTTTTTT. The encoded protein is CATSREWGAGELFF.

This clonotype was observed many times. The V gene is TRBV20-1, the J gene TRBJ2-3, with 8 bases aligning to TRBD1. J gave up 3 bases and V 0 bases, and 14 bases lay outside the gene matches. Germline values: CDR1 DFQATT, CDR2 SNEGSKA (reference sequence). This CDR3 has 18 residues. The CDR3, as DNA: TGCAGTGCTAGAGATTCTTTTGGGTCGGACAGGGTTACAGATACGCAGTATTTT. Its translation: CSARDSFGSDRVTDTQYF.

The V gene is TRBV9, the J gene TRBJ2-7; 9 bases map to TRBD1. Germline V gives CDR1 SGDLS, CDR2 YYNGEE. V lost 0 bases and J lost 2; bases outside the gene matches: 3. The CDR3 is 15 amino acids. This CDR3 reads CASSVGGQGPYEQYV. CDR3 DNA: TGTGCCAGCAGCGTAGGGGGACAGGGCCCCTACGAGCAGTACGTC.

This clonotype was found many times. The CDR3 DNA reads TGCGCCAGCAGCTTGGGAGGGGGCTACAATCAGCCCCAGCATTTT. Translated, it gives CASSLGGGYNQPQHF. The chain joins TRBV5-1 to TRBJ1-5, with 7 bases matching TRBD1. The CDR3 length is 15 residues. CDR1 is SGHRS and CDR2 is YFSETQ in the germline V gene. Unmatched junction bases numbered 3, after V lost 0 bases and J lost 3 bases.

This sequence joins TRBV9 and TRBJ2-5; tentatively, D is TRBD1 (6 bases). V lost 0 bases to trimming and J lost 4 bases, with 22 bases between them. Germline values: CDR1 SGDLS, CDR2 YYNGEE. The CDR3 is 18 residues long. The chain's CDR3 is CASSVGVWGQGMRETQYF. CDR3 bases: TGTGCCAGCAGCGTAGGAGTGTGGGGGCAGGGGATGAGAGAGACCCAGTACTTC.

This clonotype was recorded many times. The J gene is TRBJ2-7, the V gene TRBV29-1; D remains unclear. There are 12 residues in the CDR3. V was clipped by 7 bases and J by 3 bases, with 13 bases between them. Germline CDR1 is SQVTM and CDR2 is ANQGSEA. The CDR3, as DNA: TGCAGCGGGGTTTTCGGAGTCTACGAGCAGTACTTC. Protein product: CSGVFGVYEQYF.

The chain joins TRBV7-9 to TRBJ1-2, with 12 bases matching TRBD1. The germline V gene encodes CDR1 SEHNR and CDR2 FQNEAQ (reference sequence). The CDR3 is 16 amino acids. Trimming at V came to 4 bases and at J to 2 bases, leaving 5 bases not matched to a gene. Here the CDR3 reads CASSSGQGAENYGYTF. In DNA, the CDR3 is TGTGCCAGCAGCTCGGGACAGGGGGCAGAAAACTATGGCTACACCTTC.

This clonotype occurred once. One junction end disagrees with the germline gene, perhaps due to a read error. The rearrangement uses TRBV3-1 and TRBJ2-3; 8 bases align to TRBD1. The CDR3 is 18 residues long. Germline V gene sequence: CDR1 LGHDT, CDR2 YNNKEL (reference sequence). CDR3 sequence reads: CASSQDKSGTGSTDTLYF. The CDR3 nucleotides read TGTGCCAGCAGCCAAGATAAGAGTGGGACAGGAAGCACAGATACGCTGTATTTT.

This clonotype was found a few times. The rearrangement links TRBV7-3 to TRBJ2-7; 9 positions agree with TRBD1. Germline values: CDR1 SGHTA, CDR2 FQGTGA. The ends lost 3 bases at V and 5 bases at J; junction bases unmatched: 11. There are 16 residues in the CDR3. The CDR3 nucleotides read TGTGCCAGCAGCTTGGGACCAGGACAGGGGAGGAACGAGCAGTACTTC. As protein: CASSLGPGQGRNEQYF.

This clonotype was counted between two and nine times. This sequence joins TRBV18 and TRBJ2-7; 8 nucleotides align to TRBD2. The CDR3 is 17 amino acids. Losses at the gene ends were 2 bases for V and 4 bases for J; bases not matched to a gene: 13. The germline CDR1 and CDR2 sequences are KGHSH and LQKENI. This CDR3 is CASSPGPIRGGQYEQYV. CDR3 bases: TGTGCCAGCTCACCAGGTCCCATACGGGGGGGCCAGTACGAGCAGTACGTC.

This chain links TRBV6-2 or TRBV6-3 with TRBJ2-3; 9 bases are shared with TRBD1. V shed 8 bases, J shed 4 bases, and the junction held 4 bases outside the gene matches. The CDR3 is 13 residues long. The germline CDR1 and CDR2 sequences are MNHEY and SVGEGT. As DNA, the CDR3 is TGTGCCAGCGGACAGGGGCGGTCAGATACGCAGTATTTT. Translated: CASGQGRSDTQYF.

This clonotype was counted between two and nine times. The chain uses TRBV6-5 and TRBJ1-2; 7 bases are shared with TRBD1. J was trimmed by 12 bases and V by 5 bases; bases with no gene match: 12. Germline loops: CDR1 MNHEY, CDR2 SVGAGI. The CDR3 is 13 amino acids. The CDR3: CASSPSRAGGDTF. The CDR3 DNA reads TGTGCCAGCAGTCCATCTCGGGCAGGGGGGGACACCTTC.

This clonotype occurred a few times. The chain carries TRBV6-2 or TRBV6-3 and TRBJ1-1, with D unclear. The V gene's germline CDR1 is MNHEY and CDR2 SVGEGT. Trimming took off 8 bases at V and 4 bases at J, with 8 bases between the two ends. The CDR3 has 11 amino acids. This chain's CDR3 is CASAVLTEAFF. The CDR3 bases are TGTGCCAGCGCGGTTCTCACTGAAGCTTTCTTT.